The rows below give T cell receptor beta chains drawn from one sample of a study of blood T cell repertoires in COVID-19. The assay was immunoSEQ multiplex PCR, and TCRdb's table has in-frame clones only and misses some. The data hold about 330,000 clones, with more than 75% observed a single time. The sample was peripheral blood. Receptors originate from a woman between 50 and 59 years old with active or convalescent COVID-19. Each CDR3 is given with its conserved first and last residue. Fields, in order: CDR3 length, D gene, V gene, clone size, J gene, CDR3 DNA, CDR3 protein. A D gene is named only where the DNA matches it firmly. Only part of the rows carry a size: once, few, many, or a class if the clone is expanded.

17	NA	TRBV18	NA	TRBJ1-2	TGTGCCAGCTCACAAGGGGGTTGGCTGCAAAACCCATATGGCTACACCTTC	CASSQGGWLQNPYGYTF
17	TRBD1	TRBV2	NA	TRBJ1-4	TGTGCCAGCAGTAGGACAGGGGGTCGGTCAACTAATGAAAAACTGTTTTTT	CASSRTGGRSTNEKLFF
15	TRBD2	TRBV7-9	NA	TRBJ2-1	TGTGCCAGCAGCTGGGGGAGGGGCTCCTACAATGAGCAGTTCTTC	CASSWGRGSYNEQFF
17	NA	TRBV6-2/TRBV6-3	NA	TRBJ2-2	TGTGCCAGCAGTTTGAACGGGGGTTTTCTATACACCGGGGAGCTGTTTTTT	CASSLNGGFLYTGELFF
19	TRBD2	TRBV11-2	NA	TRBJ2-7	TGTGCCAGCAGCTTGCTTTTTCGGACTAGCGGGGGGCCACCCTACGAGCAGTACTTC	CASSLLFRTSGGPPYEQYF
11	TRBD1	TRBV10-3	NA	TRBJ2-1	TGTGCCATCAGTGGAACAGGGGAACAGTTCTTC	CAISGTGEQFF
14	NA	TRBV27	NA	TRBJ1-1	TGTGCCAGCAGTTCGACAACTTATTACACTGAAGCTTTCTTT	CASSSTTYYTEAFF
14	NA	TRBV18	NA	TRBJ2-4	TGTGCCAGCTCACCGGGTCAGGGTGAAAACATTCAGTACTTC	CASSPGQGENIQYF
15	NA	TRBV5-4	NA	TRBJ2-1	TGTGCCAGCAGCTTGGATCGGTTCTCCTACAATGAGCAGTTCTTC	CASSLDRFSYNEQFF
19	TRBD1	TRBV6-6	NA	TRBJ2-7	TGTGCCAGCAGTCCCATTCGGACAGGGTGGCCCCCCGGTTTGTTTGAGCAGTACTTC	CASSPIRTGWPPGLFEQYF
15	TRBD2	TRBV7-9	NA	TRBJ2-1	TGTGCCAGCTTCTTACCAGGGACTAGCGGGAATGAGCAGTTCTTC	CASFLPGTSGNEQFF
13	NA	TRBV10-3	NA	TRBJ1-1	TGTGCCATCAGTCCAAACACGGGCACTGAAGCTTTCTTT	CAISPNTGTEAFF
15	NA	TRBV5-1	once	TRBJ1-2	TGCGCCAGCAGCTTGGGACTGACCCCCAACAATGGCTACACCTTC	CASSLGLTPNNGYTF
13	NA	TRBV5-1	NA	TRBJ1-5	TGCGCCAGCAGCGGACAGCCTAATCAGCCCCAGCATTTT	CASSGQPNQPQHF
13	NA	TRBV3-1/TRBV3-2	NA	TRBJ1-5	TGTGCCAGCAGCCCCCCCGGAGGACAGCCCCAGCATTTT	CASSPPGGQPQHF
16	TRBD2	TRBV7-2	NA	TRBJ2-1	TGTGCCAGCAGTGTGGGACTAGCGGGATCCTACAATGAGCAGTTCTTC	CASSVGLAGSYNEQFF
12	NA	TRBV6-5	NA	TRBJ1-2	TGTGCCAGCAGCCGGGAGAACTATGGCTACACCTTC	CASSRENYGYTF
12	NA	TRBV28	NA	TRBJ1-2	TGTGCCAGCAGTTTTAGGGGTTATGGCTACACCTTC	CASSFRGYGYTF
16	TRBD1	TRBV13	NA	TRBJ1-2	TGTGCCAGCAGCTTGGGACAGGAGAAATACAGGGATGGCTACACCTTC	CASSLGQEKYRDGYTF
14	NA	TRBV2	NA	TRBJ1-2	TGTGCCAGCAGTGAACTTCGGCAGGGCTATGGCTACACCTTC	CASSELRQGYGYTF
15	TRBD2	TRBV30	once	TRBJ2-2	TGTGGGTGGCTAGCGGGAGCCACGAACACCGGGGAGCTGTTTTTT	CGWLAGATNTGELFF
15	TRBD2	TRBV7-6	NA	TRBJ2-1	TGTGCCAGCAGCCCCGGGACTAGCGCTTACAATGAGCAGTTCTTC	CASSPGTSAYNEQFF
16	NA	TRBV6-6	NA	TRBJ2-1	TGTGCCAGCAGTTACGCATGGGGGATAGCGGCCAATGAGCAGTTCTTC	CASSYAWGIAANEQFF
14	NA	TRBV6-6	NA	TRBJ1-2	TGTGCCAGCAGTCCACGGGTGGTTGACTATGGCTACACCTTC	CASSPRVVDYGYTF
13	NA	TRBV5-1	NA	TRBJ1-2	TGCGCCAGCAGCTTTGGGGAGAACTATGGCTACACCTTC	CASSFGENYGYTF
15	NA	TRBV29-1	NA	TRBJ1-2	TGCAGCGTTAGACAGAACGGGCTCCCTAACTATGGCTACACCTTC	CSVRQNGLPNYGYTF
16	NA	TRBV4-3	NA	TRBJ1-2	TGCGCCAGCAGCCAGGACCGGGAGGGGATCTACTATGGCTACACCTTC	CASSQDREGIYYGYTF
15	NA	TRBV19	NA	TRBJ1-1	TGTGCCAGTAGTATAGATGCCAGGGGAACGACTGAAGCTTTCTTT	CASSIDARGTTEAFF
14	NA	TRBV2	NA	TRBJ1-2	TGTGCCAACACCCGACAGGACCCTAACTATGGCTACACCTTC	CANTRQDPNYGYTF
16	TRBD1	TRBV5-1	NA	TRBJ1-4	TGCGCCAGCAGCTTGGGGACAGGGGGCACTAATGAAAAACTGTTTTTT	CASSLGTGGTNEKLFF
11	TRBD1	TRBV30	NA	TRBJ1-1	TGTGCCTGTACAGGGGACACTGAAGCTTTCTTT	CACTGDTEAFF
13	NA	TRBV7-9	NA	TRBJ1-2	TGTGCCAGCAGCTTGGGGCCGGCCTATGGCTACACCTTC	CASSLGPAYGYTF
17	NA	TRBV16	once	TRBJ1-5	TGTGCCAGCAGCCAGTGGGGTTTCGGGAGGAGCAATCAGCCCCAGCATTTT	CASSQWGFGRSNQPQHF
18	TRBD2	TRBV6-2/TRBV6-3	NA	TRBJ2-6	TGTGCCAGCAGTTACTCGGCGGGAGGTCTAACTGGGGCCAACGTCCTGACTTTC	CASSYSAGGLTGANVLTF
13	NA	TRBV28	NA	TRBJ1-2	TGTGCCAGCACCGGCGGTTTCAACTATGGCTACACCTTC	CASTGGFNYGYTF
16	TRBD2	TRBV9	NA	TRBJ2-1	TGTGCCAGCAGCGTAGATACCGCGGGGGGGTACAATGAGCAGTTCTTC	CASSVDTAGGYNEQFF
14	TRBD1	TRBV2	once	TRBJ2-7	TGTGCCAGCAGGGATCGGGACAGACCCTACGAGCAGTACTTC	CASRDRDRPYEQYF
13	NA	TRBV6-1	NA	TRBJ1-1	TGTGCCAGCAGTGAACTAGATAACACTGAAGCTTTCTTT	CASSELDNTEAFF
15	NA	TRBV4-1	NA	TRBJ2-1	TGCGCCAGCAGCCCTCAGGGGTCTAGGGGCAATGAGCAGTTCTTC	CASSPQGSRGNEQFF
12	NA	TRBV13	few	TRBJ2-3	TGTGCCAGCAGCAGGGAGGTGGATACGCAGTATTTT	CASSREVDTQYF
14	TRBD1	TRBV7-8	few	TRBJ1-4	TGTGCCAGCAGCTCGGGACAGGTTAATGAAAAACTGTTTTTT	CASSSGQVNEKLFF
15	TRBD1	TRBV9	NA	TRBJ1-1	TGTGCCAGCAGCGTAGATGGGACAGGGGTCACTGAAGCTTTCTTT	CASSVDGTGVTEAFF
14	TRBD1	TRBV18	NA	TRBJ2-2	TGTGCCAGCTCGACAGGGGGCAACACCGGGGAGCTGTTTTTT	CASSTGGNTGELFF